The 6 T cell receptor beta chains in this list originate from one sample, sequenced in a study of shared clonotypes between healthy human individuals. Profiling relied on immunoSEQ multiplex PCR, and the TCRdb table lists in-frame clones only, not all of them. The repertoire holds a few million clones, with just over 90% as singletons. The sample comprised naive CD4+ T cells from PBMCs. As for subset: CD45RA+ positively selected. These receptors were taken from a man aged 18 to 29 in good health. Some clones in this sample may be carry-over from other donors' samples.

The chain employs TRBV6-6 and TRBJ2-7, with TRBD2 matching 9 bases. CDR1 and CDR2 (germline): MNHNY, SVGAGI (reference sequence). V trimming: 11 bases; J trimming: 4 bases; junction bases outside the gene matches: 9. The CDR3 contains 13 residues. The chain's CDR3 is CAASRTSVYEQYF. DNA of the CDR3: TGTGCCGCCTCTCGGACTAGCGTGTACGAGCAGTACTTC.

This clone appeared once. This chain joins TRBV9 and TRBJ2-1, with D possibly called TRBD1 or TRBD2 (5 bases each). This CDR3 spans 16 amino acids. V was clipped by 0 bases and J by 8 bases, with 18 bases between them. CDR1 is SGDLS, CDR2 YYNGEE, per germline. CDR3 residues: CASSVVGTPGPDEQFF. Written as DNA, the CDR3 is TGTGCCAGCAGCGTAGTGGGAACTCCGGGACCGGATGAGCAGTTCTTC.

The count of this clone is one. The V gene is TRBV5-4, the J gene TRBJ2-5; maybe TRBD1 (5 bases). V gave up 1 base and J gave up 2 bases, with 6 bases separating them. Looked up from germline, CDR1 is SGHNT and CDR2 is YYREEE (reference sequence). CDR3 length: 13 amino acids. CDR3 in amino acids: CASSLNRQETQYF. The CDR3 nucleotides read TGTGCCAGCAGCTTGAACAGGCAAGAGACCCAGTACTTC.

The rearrangement links TRBV5-6 to TRBJ2-5; tentatively, D is TRBD2 (7 bases). CDR1 and CDR2 from the germline V gene are SGHDT and YYEEEE. The CDR3 length is 15 residues. V lost 1 base to trimming and J lost 1 base, with 11 bases between them. CDR3 protein: CASSLTGGRQETQYF. The CDR3 nucleotides are TGTGCCAGCAGCTTGACCGGGGGGCGCCAAGAGACCCAGTACTTC.

The chain recombines TRBV6-1 with TRBJ2-7; tentative D call: TRBD1 (6 bases). V gave up 4 bases and J gave up 3 bases, with 28 bases separating them. The CDR3 runs 19 residues. From germline, CDR1 is MNHNS and CDR2 SASEGT. CDR3 sequence (DNA): TGTGCCAGCAGTGGAAGCGCTTCCGCAACAGGGTTCAAGTTCTACGAGCAGTACTTC. Its translation is CASSGSASATGFKFYEQYF.

The chain links TRBV30 to TRBJ1-2; 7 nucleotides align to TRBD1. V lost 4 bases, J lost 1 base, and 9 bases stayed unmatched. The germline V gene has CDR1 GTSNPN and CDR2 SVGIG (reference sequence). The CDR3 totals 15 residues. The CDR3, as DNA: TGTGCCTGGAATGTCCCGGGACAGAGTAACTATGGCTACACCTTC. It specifies CAWNVPGQSNYGYTF. Combining the CDR3 with reference TRBV30 and TRBJ1-2 gives the whole variable domain SQTIHQWPATLVQPVGSPLSLECTVEGTSNPNLYWYRQAAGRGLQLLFYSVGIGQISSEVPQNLSASRPQDRQFILSSKKLLLSDSGFYLCAWNVPGQSNYGYTFGSGTRLTVV.